Sequencing of this T cell receptor beta chain was carried out in a study of cytomegalovirus exposure and HLA in healthy donors. Trimming left V 8 bases short and J 0 bases short, with 14 bases between. CDR3 length equals 14 residues. CDR1 and CDR2 (germline): SNHLY, FYNNEI. Both 60 Vbeta primers and 13 Jbeta primers went into the PCR. The method was immunoSEQ multiplex PCR; TCRdb's version includes in-frame clones alone and lacks a portion of them. The data hold around 150,000 clones, with around 84% observed a single time. The V gene is TRBV2, the J gene TRBJ2-7; D may be TRBD2 (6 bases). Sequencing used PBMCs. The source of this sequence is a man aged 18 to 30 in good health and CMV-seropositive. This chain's CDR3 is CASGPGTPSYEQYF. CDR3 bases: TGTGCCAGCGGGCCCGGGACTCCCTCCTACGAGCAGTACTTC.